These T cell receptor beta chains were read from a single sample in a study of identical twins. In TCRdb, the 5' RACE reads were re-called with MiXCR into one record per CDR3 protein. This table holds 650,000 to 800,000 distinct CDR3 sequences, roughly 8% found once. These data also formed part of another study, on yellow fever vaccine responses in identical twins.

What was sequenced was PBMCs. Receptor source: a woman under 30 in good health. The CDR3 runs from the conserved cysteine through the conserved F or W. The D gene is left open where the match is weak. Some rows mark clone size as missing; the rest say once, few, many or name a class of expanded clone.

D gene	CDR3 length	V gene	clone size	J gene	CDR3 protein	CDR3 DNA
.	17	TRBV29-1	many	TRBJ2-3	CSRLAPLRGNGEDTQYF	TGCAGCCGACTGGCTCCTCTACGTGGGAATGGTGAAGATACGCAGTATTTT
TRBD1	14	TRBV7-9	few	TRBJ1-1	CASSTPRDRGWAFF	TGTGCCAGCAGCACCCCTCGGGACAGGGGCTGGGCTTTCTTT
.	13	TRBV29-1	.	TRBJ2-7	CSVVLTGSGEQYF	TGCAGCGTTGTCTTGACAGGCTCGGGCGAGCAGTACTTC
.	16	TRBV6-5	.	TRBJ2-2	CASSYSSLPQGGELFF	TGTGCCAGCAGTTACTCGTCACTACCCCAGGGCGGGGAGCTGTTTTTT
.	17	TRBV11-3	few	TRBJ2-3	CASSLVSGPDLTDTQYF	TGTGCCAGCAGCTTAGTGTCGGGTCCCGACCTCACAGATACGCAGTATTTT
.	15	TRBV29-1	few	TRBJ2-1	CSYYAGSSSYNEQFF	TGCAGCTACTACGCGGGGTCTAGCTCCTACAATGAGCAGTTCTTC
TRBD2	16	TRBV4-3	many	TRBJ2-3	CASSHRTSGRADTQYF	TGCGCCAGCAGCCACAGGACTAGCGGGAGAGCAGATACGCAGTATTTT
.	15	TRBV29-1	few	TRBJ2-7	CSVGVGAAQNYEQYF	TGCAGCGTTGGCGTGGGAGCCGCACAAAACTACGAGCAGTACTTC
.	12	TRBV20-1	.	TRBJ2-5	CSALEGRETQYF	TGCAGTGCCTTGGAGGGCCGGGAGACCCAGTACTTC
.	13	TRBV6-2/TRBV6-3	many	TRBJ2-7	CASSRQAGYEQYF	TGTGCCAGCAGCCGGCAGGCTGGCTACGAGCAGTACTTC